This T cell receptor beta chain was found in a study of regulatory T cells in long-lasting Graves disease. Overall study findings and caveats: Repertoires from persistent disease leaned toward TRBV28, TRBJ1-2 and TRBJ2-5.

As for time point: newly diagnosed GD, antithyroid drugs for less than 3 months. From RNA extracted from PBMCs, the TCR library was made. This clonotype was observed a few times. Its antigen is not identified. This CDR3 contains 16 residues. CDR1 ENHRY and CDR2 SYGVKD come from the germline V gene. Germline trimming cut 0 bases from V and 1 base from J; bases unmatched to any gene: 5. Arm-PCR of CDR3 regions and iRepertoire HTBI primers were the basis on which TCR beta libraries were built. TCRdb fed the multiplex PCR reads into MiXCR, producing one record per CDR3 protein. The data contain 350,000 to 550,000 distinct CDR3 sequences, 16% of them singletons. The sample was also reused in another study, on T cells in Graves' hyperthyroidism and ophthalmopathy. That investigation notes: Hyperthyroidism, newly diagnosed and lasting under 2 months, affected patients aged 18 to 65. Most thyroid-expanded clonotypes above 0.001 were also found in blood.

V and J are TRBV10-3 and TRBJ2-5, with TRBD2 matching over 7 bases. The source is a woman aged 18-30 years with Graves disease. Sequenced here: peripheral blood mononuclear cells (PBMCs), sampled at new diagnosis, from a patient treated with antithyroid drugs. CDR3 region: CAISESEGTIQETQYF. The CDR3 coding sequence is TGTGCCATCAGTGAGTCAGAGGGGACTATCCAAGAGACCCAGTACTTC.